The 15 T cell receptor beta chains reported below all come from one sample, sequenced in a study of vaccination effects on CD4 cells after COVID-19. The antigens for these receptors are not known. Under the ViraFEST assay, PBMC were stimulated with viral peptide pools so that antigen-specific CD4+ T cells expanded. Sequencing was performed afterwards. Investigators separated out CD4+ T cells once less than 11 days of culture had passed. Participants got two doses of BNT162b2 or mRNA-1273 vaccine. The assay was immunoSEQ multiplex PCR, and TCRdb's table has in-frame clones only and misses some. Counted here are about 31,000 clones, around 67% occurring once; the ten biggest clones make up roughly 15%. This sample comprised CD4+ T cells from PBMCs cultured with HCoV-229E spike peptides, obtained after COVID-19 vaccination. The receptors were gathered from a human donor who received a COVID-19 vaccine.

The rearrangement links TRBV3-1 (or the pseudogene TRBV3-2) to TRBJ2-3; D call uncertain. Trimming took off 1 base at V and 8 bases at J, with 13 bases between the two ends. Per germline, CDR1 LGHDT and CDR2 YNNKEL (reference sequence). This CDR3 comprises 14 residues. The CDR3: CASSQGSMSGTQYF. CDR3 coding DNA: TGTGCCAGCAGCCAAGGGAGCATGTCGGGTACGCAGTATTTT.

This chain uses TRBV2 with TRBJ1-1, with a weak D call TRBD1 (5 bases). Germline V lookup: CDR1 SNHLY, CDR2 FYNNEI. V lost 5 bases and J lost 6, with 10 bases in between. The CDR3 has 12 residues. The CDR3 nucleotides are TGTGCCAGCAGTCCCGGGACTTCTGAAGCTTTCTTT. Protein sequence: CASSPGTSEAFF.

The CDR3 sequence: CASSLLSGRVADTQYF. Here the CDR3 DNA reads TGTGCCAGCAGTTTACTTAGCGGGAGGGTTGCAGATACGCAGTATTTT. This chain uses TRBV27 with TRBJ2-3; 11 bases align to TRBD2. The CDR3 sequence is 16 residues long. V was pared by 2 bases and J by 4 bases, with 5 bases of the junction left unmatched. Germline V gives CDR1 MNHEY, CDR2 SMNVEV (reference sequence).

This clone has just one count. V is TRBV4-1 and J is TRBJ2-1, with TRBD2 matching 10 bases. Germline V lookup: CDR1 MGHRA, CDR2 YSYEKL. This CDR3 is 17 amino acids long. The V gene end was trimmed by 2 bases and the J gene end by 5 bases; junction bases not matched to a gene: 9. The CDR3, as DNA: TGCGCCAGCAGCCAACCAACTAGCGGGGTCCTCCACAATGAGCAGTTCTTC. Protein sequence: CASSQPTSGVLHNEQFF.

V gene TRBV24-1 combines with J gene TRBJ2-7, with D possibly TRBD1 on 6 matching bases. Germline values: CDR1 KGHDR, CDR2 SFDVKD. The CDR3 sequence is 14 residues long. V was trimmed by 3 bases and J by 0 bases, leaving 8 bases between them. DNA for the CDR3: TGTGCCACCAGTGATGTGGACAGCTCCTACGAGCAGTACTTC. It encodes CATSDVDSSYEQYF.

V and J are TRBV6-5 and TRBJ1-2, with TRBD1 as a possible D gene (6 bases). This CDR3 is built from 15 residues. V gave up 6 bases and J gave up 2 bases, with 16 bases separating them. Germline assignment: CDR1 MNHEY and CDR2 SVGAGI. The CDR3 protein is CASRRPGHLNYGYTF. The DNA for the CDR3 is TGTGCCAGCAGGCGGCCGGGACACCTAAACTATGGCTACACCTTC.

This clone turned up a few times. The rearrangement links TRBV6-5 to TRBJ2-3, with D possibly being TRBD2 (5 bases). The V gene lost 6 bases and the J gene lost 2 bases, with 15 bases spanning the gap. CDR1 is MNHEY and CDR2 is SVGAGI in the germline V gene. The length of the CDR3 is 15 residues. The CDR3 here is CASRYSISATDTQYF. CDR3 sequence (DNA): TGTGCCAGCAGGTATTCGATTAGCGCCACAGATACGCAGTATTTT.

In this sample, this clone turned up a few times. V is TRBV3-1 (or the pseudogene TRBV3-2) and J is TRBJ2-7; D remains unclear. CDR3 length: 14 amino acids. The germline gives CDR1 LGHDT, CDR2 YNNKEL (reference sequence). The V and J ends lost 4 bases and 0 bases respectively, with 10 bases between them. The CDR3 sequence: CASSPRGGSYEQYF. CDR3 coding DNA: TGTGCCAGCAGCCCCCGTGGCGGCTCCTACGAGCAGTACTTC.

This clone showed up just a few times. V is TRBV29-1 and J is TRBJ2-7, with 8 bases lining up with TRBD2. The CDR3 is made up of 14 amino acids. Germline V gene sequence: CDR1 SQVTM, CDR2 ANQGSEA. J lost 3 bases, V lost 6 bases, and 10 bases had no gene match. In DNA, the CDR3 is TGCAGCGTCCGCAAGGGTACTAGCGGCTACGAGCAGTACTTC. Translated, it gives CSVRKGTSGYEQYF.

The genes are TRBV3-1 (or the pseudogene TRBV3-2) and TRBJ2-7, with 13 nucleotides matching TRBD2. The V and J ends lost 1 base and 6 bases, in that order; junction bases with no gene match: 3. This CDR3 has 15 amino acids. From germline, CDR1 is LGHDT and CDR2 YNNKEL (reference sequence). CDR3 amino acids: CASSQGGLAGIEQYF. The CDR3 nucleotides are TGTGCCAGCAGCCAAGGGGGACTAGCGGGGATCGAGCAGTACTTC.

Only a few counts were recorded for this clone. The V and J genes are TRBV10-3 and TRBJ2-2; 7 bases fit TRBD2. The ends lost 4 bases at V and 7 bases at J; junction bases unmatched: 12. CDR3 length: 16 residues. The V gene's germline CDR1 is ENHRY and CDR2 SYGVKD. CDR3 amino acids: CAISVMGGGPSGELFF. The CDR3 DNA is TGTGCCATCAGTGTGATGGGGGGAGGGCCAAGCGGGGAGCTGTTTTTT.

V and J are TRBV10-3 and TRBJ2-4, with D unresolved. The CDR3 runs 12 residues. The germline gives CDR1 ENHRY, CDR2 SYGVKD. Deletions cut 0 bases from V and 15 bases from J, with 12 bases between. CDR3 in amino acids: CAISESSDRLYF. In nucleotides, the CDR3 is TGTGCCATCAGTGAGTCATCTGATCGTCTGTACTTC.

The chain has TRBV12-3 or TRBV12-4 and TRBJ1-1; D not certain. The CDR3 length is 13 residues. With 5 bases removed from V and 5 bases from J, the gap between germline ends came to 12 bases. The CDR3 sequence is CASSLQLRTEAFF. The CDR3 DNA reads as TGTGCCAGCAGTCTTCAATTGAGAACTGAAGCTTTCTTT.

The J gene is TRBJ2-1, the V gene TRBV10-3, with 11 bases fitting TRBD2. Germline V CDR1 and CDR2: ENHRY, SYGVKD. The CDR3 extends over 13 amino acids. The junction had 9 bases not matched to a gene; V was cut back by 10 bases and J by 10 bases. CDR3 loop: CATLLAGAGEQFF. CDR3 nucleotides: TGTGCCACCCTACTAGCGGGAGCTGGGGAGCAGTTCTTC.

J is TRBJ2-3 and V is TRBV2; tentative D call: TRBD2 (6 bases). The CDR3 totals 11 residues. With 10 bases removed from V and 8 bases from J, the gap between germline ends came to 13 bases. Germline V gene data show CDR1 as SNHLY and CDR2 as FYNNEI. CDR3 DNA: TGTGCCACCGCCGAGGAGGGTACGCAGTATTTT. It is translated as CATAEEGTQYF.